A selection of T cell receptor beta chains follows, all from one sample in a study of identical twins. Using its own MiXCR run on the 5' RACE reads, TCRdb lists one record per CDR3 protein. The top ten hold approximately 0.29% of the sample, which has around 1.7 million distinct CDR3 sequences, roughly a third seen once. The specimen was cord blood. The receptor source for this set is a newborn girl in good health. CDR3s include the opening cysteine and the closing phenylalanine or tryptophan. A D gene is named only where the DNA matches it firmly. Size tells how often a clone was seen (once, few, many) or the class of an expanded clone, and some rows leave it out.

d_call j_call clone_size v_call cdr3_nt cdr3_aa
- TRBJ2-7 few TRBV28 TGTGCCAGCAGTTCGGCCAGCCCCTACGAGCAGTACTTC CASSSASPYEQYF
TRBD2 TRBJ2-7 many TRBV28 TGTGCCAGCAGTTTACGGACTAGTTCGCCTTACGAGCAGTACTTC CASSLRTSSPYEQYF
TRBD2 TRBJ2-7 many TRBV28 TGTGCCAGCAGCTCCCTCTCGACTAGCGGGAAATCGGGCGAGCAGTACTTC CASSSLSTSGKSGEQYF
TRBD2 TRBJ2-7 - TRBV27 TGTGCCAGCAGTTTGACCGGACTAGCGGGAAAAAGTGGGTACGAGCAGTACTTC CASSLTGLAGKSGYEQYF
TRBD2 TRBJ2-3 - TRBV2 TGTGCCAGCAGTGTACGGACTAGCGGGGGGTTCACAGATACGCAGTATTTT CASSVRTSGGFTDTQYF
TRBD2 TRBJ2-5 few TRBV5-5 TGTGCCAGCAGCGAGAGACTAGCGGGGGGAACGTACCAAGAGACCCAGTACTTC CASSERLAGGTYQETQYF
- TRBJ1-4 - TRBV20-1 TGCAGTGCTAGAGATGTCTACACGAACGAAAAACTGTTTTTT CSARDVYTNEKLFF
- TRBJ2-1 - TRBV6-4 TGTGCCAGCGGGGCTTTTAGCCCCTGCAATGAGCAGTTCTTC CASGAFSPCNEQFF
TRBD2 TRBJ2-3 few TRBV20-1 TGCAGTGCTAGGGCTGTGGTACCTGGGAGCGGGGGGTTGTGGACGCAGTATTTT CSARAVVPGSGGLWTQYF
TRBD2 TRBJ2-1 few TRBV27 TGTACCAGCAGTTCCCCGACTAGCGACTCCTACAATGAGCAGTTCTTC CTSSSPTSDSYNEQFF
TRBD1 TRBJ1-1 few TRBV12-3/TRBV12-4 TGTGCCAGCAGTTTAGCTCCGACAGGGATGGGCACTGAAGCTTTCTTT CASSLAPTGMGTEAFF
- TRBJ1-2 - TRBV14 TGTGCCAGCCGTCCGACAGGTGCGGGTGGCTACACCTTC CASRPTGAGGYTF
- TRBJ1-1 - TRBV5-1 TGCGCCGGCAGCTTTATCAGGGGCAACACTGAAGCTTTCTTT CAGSFIRGNTEAFF
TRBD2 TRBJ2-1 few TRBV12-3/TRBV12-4 TGTGCCAGCAGTCAAACCTCCCATAGACTAGCGGGGGGGCCGGGTGAGCAGTTCTTC CASSQTSHRLAGGPGEQFF
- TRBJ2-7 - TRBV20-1 TGCAGTGCTAGAGTCGCAGCCCTCTACGAGCAGTACTTC CSARVAALYEQYF
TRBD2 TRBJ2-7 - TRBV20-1 TGCAGTGCCGCTCGGGGGGGAGGATCCTACGAGCAGTACTTC CSAARGGGSYEQYF
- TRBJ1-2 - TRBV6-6 TGTGCCAGCACTGGACAGAGTAACTATGGCTACACCTTC CASTGQSNYGYTF
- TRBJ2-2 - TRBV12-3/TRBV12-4 TGTGCCAGCAGATATAAACCCCTCCTAGCGCTACCTAACACCGGGGAGCTGTTTTTT CASRYKPLLALPNTGELFF
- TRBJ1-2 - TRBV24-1 TGTGCCACCAGTGCAGGCAGCGCCTATGGCTACACCTTC CATSAGSAYGYTF
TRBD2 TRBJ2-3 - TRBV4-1 TGCGCCAGCAGCTCCCAACGACTAGCGGTTAGCACAGATACGCAGTATTTT CASSSQRLAVSTDTQYF
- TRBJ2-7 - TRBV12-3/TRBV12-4 TGTGCCGGCAGTTTTACTTCTGGCGAGCAGTACTTC CAGSFTSGEQYF
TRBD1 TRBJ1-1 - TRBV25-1 TGTGCCAGTTCTAATACAGGGGCGGGGACTGAAGCTTTCTTT CASSNTGAGTEAFF
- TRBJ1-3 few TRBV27 TGTGCCAGCCGCCCCCGGGGCAGCTCTGGAAACACCATATATTTT CASRPRGSSGNTIYF
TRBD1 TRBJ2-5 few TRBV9 TGTGCCAGCAGCTTGAGGACAGGGGTTAAAGAGACCCAGTACTTC CASSLRTGVKETQYF
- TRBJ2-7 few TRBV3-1 TGTGCCAGCAGCCAAGGCTGGTCTAAAGTCTACGAGCAGTACTTC CASSQGWSKVYEQYF
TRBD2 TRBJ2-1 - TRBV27 TGTGCCAGCAGTTTGTGGCTAGCGGGGCAGACTGAGCAGTTCTTC CASSLWLAGQTEQFF
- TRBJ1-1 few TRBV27 TGTGCCAGCAGCTACAGGTTCATGAACACTGAAGCTTTCTTT CASSYRFMNTEAFF
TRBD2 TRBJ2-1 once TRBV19 TGTGCAGCGGGAAGACTCTTGGACGCTGAGCAGTTCTTC CAAGRLLDAEQFF
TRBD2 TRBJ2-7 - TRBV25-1 TGTGCCAGCAGTGAATACTCGGGGGGGCGTTACAATGAGCAGTACTTC CASSEYSGGRYNEQYF
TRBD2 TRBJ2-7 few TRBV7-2 TGTGCCAGCAGCTTAGTCGGGACTAGCGGATACAATGAGCAGTACTTC CASSLVGTSGYNEQYF
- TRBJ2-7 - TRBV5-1 TGCGCCAGCAGCTTGAATCTAGCCCTAACGACGGGAAGCAAGCTGTACGAGCAGTACTTC CASSLNLALTTGSKLYEQYF
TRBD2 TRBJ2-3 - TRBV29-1 TGCAGCGTGCAAAGGACTAGCGGGGGGCCCGATACGCAGTATTTT CSVQRTSGGPDTQYF
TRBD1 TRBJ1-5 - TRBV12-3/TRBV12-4 TGTGCCAGCAGTTTTAGGACAGGGTCAAGCAATCAGCCCCAGCATTTT CASSFRTGSSNQPQHF
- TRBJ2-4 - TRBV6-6 TGTGCCAGCAGCTACGGTACTATTCGGCTAGCCAAAAACATTCATTACTTC CASSYGTIRLAKNIHYF
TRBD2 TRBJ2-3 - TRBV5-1 TGCGCCAGCAGATTTGGGACTAGCGGGAGAAATACAGATACGCAGTATTTT CASRFGTSGRNTDTQYF
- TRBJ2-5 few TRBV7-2 TGTGCCAGCAGCTTAGGACATATTGAGGGCCATATCCAAGAGACCCAGTACTTC CASSLGHIEGHIQETQYF
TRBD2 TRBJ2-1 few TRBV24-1 TGTGCCACCAGTGGCAAGACTAGCGGGCCTACTTCTCTAAATGAGCAGTTCTTC CATSGKTSGPTSLNEQFF
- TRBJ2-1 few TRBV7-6 TGTGCCAGCAGCTTTCGACGGACTCAGAATGAGCAGTTCTTC CASSFRRTQNEQFF
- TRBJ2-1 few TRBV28 TGTGCCAGCGGTTTTCGTTTCTTCGGGGGCTCCTACAATGAGCAGTTCTTC CASGFRFFGGSYNEQFF
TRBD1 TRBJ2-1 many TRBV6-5 TGTGCCAGCAGTTACACCGGCCGGAGACAGGGTGTTTTAAATGAGCAGTTCTTC CASSYTGRRQGVLNEQFF
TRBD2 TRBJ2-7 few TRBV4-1 TGCGCCAGCAGCCAACTAGGGCTAGCGGGAGTCTCCTACGAGCAGTACTTC CASSQLGLAGVSYEQYF
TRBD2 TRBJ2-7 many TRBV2 TGTGCCAGCGATCTCGGAAGTCGGACTAGCGGGAGTTACGAGCAGTACTTC CASDLGSRTSGSYEQYF
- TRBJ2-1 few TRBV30 TGTGCCTGGAGTGTGGGGGGCTCCTACAATGAGCAGTTCTTC CAWSVGGSYNEQFF
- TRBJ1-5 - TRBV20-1 TGCAGTGCTAGAGATCAAGGGGGGCTCAATCAGCCCCAGCATTTT CSARDQGGLNQPQHF
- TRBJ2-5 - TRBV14 TGTGCCAGCAGCCGGGAATGGGGTCAAGAGACCCAGTACTTC CASSREWGQETQYF
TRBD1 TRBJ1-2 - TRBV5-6 TGTGCCAGCAGGGACGACAGGGTAGGAGCTAACTATGGCTACACCTTC CASRDDRVGANYGYTF
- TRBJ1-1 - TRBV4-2 TGTGCCAGCAGACCAGAAGGAGCCACTGAAGCTTTCTTT CASRPEGATEAFF
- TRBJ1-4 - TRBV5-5 TGTGCCAGCACCTACCGGGACACTGCAACTAATGAAAAACTGTTTTTT CASTYRDTATNEKLFF
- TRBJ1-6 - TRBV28 TGTGCCAGCAGCACACGTGCCTTTAATTCACCCCCCCACTTT CASSTRAFNSPPHF
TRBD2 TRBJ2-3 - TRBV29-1 TGCAGCGTTGGGAGTAGCGGGAGGTGGTGGAACACAGATACGCAGTATTTT CSVGSSGRWWNTDTQYF
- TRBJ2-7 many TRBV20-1 TGCAGTGCTAGAGATCCCCAAAAGCAGTCCTACGAGCAGTACTTC CSARDPQKQSYEQYF
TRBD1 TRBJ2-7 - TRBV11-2 TGTGCCAGCAGACCTAGGACAGGGGGCTCCTACAATGAGCAGTACTTC CASRPRTGGSYNEQYF
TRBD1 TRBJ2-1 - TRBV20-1 TGCAGTGCTAGGGCGGACAGGGAAACCTACAATGAGCAGTTCTTC CSARADRETYNEQFF
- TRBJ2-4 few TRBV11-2 TGTGCCAGCAGCCAAGGGACCCAGGCCAAAAACATTCAGTACTTC CASSQGTQAKNIQYF
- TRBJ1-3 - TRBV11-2 - CASSLGLDTQYFGPGTPSGNTIYF
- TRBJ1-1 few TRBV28 TGTGCCAGCAGTTTTTGGGGGTCTTCGGACACTGAAGCTTTCTTT CASSFWGSSDTEAFF
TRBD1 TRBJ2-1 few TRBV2 TGTGCCAGCGACGCTGACAGGGAAGTTAACAATGAGCAGTTCTTC CASDADREVNNEQFF
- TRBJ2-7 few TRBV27 TGTGCCAGCAGTTCACAGGGACGCGAGCAGTACTTC CASSSQGREQYF
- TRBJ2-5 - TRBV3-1 TGTGCCAGCAGCCAAGATTATAGAGTCAATGAGCAGTACTTC CASSQDYRVNEQYF
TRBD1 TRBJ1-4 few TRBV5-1 TGCGCCAGCAGCTTGTACCCTGACAGGGGGTCTAATGAAAAACTGTTTTTT CASSLYPDRGSNEKLFF